Shown below are 31 T cell receptor beta chains from a single sample sequenced in a study of early T cells in non-severe SARS-CoV-2 infection. MiXCR, applied by TCRdb to the 5' RACE reads, yields one record per CDR3 protein. The table includes some 25,000 distinct CDR3 sequences, about 4.5% detected once. The material sequenced was whole blood. These receptors were obtained from an adult who was a healthcare worker with PCR-confirmed SARS-CoV-2 infection or an uninfected control (not recorded which).

This clonotype occurred many times. The chain employs TRBV7-6 and TRBJ2-7; 7 nucleotides line up with TRBD2. V gave up 7 bases and J gave up 3 bases; unmatched junction bases: 9. This CDR3 region has 14 residues. The germline CDR1 and CDR2 sequences are SGHVS and FNYEAQ. CDR3 DNA: TGTGCCAGCACCCCTGGGGGGGGAGGCTACGAGCAGTACTTC. Protein: CASTPGGGGYEQYF.

This clonotype was counted ten times or more. The chain combines TRBV7-3 with TRBJ2-5, with TRBD1 matching 8 bases. Trimming at V came to 0 bases and at J to 5 bases, leaving 11 bases not matched to a gene. Germline CDR1 reads SGHTA; CDR2 reads FQGTGA. The CDR3 has 17 amino acids. DNA for the CDR3: TGTGCCAGCAGCTTAACGGGAGTTAGACAGGGGAGGGAGACCCAGTACTTC. It yields the protein CASSLTGVRQGRETQYF.

In its sample, this clonotype was seen many times. This chain joins TRBV6-6 and TRBJ2-7; 10 bases line up with TRBD2. Germline V gene lookup returns CDR1 MNHNY and CDR2 SVGAGI (reference sequence). With V trimmed by 7 bases and J by 7 bases, 10 bases remained unmatched. This CDR3 region has 14 residues. The chain's CDR3 is CASIEREGSWEQYF. CDR3 nucleotide sequence: TGTGCCAGCATCGAGCGGGAGGGTTCTTGGGAGCAGTACTTC.

This clonotype was seen many times. The chain employs TRBV29-1 and TRBJ2-5; a possible D gene is TRBD2 (6 bases). Germline loops: CDR1 SQVTM, CDR2 ANQGSEA. The CDR3 contains 13 residues. V was clipped by 6 bases and J by 1 base, with 12 bases between them. CDR3 in amino acids: CSVFGSGQETQYF. The CDR3 coding sequence is TGCAGCGTCTTCGGTAGCGGCCAAGAGACCCAGTACTTC.

This clonotype was detected ten times or more. The rearrangement uses TRBV4-3 and TRBJ2-5; 7 bases line up with TRBD1. The CDR3 is made up of 16 amino acids. The germline CDR1 and CDR2 sequences are LGHNA and YSLEER. With V trimmed by 0 bases and J by 1 base, 5 bases remained unmatched. The CDR3 reads CASSQDRQGLQETQYF. CDR3 sequence (DNA): TGCGCCAGCAGCCAAGATCGACAGGGCCTCCAAGAGACCCAGTACTTC.

Only a few counts were recorded for this clonotype. This rearrangement joins TRBV5-7 to TRBJ2-7; D gene unclear. TRBV5-7 is an ORF; its function is uncertain. This CDR3 region has 11 residues. V dropped 0 bases and J dropped 6 bases, with 4 bases sitting between them. This chain's CDR3 is CASSLGCEQYF. CDR3 sequence (DNA): TGTGCCAGCAGCTTGGGTTGCGAGCAGTACTTC.

This clonotype appeared many times. V gene TRBV11-2 combines with J gene TRBJ2-7; 7 bases line up with TRBD2. Germline V lookup: CDR1 SGHAT, CDR2 FQNNGV. The ends lost 2 bases at V and 2 bases at J; junction bases unmatched: 6. The CDR3 contains 15 residues. This CDR3 reads CASSLSLADAYEQYF. DNA of the CDR3: TGTGCCAGCAGCTTAAGCCTAGCGGACGCCTACGAGCAGTACTTC.

This clonotype was found many times. The chain links TRBV20-1 to TRBJ2-1; D is undetermined. Germline CDR1 reads DFQATT; CDR2 reads SNEGSKA (reference sequence). The CDR3 extends over 10 amino acids. V was cut by 5 bases and J by 3 bases, with 2 bases left in between. The DNA for the CDR3 is TGCAGTGCTGGCTACAATGAGCAGTTCTTC. Its translation is CSAGYNEQFF.

The chain combines TRBV5-1 with TRBJ1-2; D is unresolved. Germline V gene sequence: CDR1 SGHRS, CDR2 YFSETQ. V lost 4 bases and J lost 4, with 14 bases in between. The CDR3 totals 14 residues. The CDR3 sequence: CASSPRTDGYGYTF. CDR3 coding DNA: TGCGCCAGCAGCCCGCGGACCGACGGCTATGGCTACACCTTC.

This clonotype was seen repeatedly, ten times or more. The chain carries TRBV27 and TRBJ1-2; D is unclear. Germline V lookup: CDR1 MNHEY, CDR2 SMNVEV (reference sequence). V was shortened by 2 bases and J by 1 base, with 5 bases between the two germline ends. This CDR3 spans 13 amino acids. In DNA form, the CDR3 reads TGTGCCAGCAGTTTAACAGTTAACTATGGCTACACCTTC. Its translation: CASSLTVNYGYTF.

This clonotype has a count of ten or more. The chain carries TRBV29-1 and TRBJ1-4; 7 positions match TRBD1. CDR1 and CDR2 from the germline V gene are SQVTM and ANQGSEA. V was clipped by 6 bases and J by 5 bases; unmatched bases: 3. The CDR3 has 12 residues. DNA of the CDR3: TGCAGCGTGGGACAGATGAATGAAAAACTGTTTTTT. Translating gives CSVGQMNEKLFF.

This clonotype was seen many times. The chain carries TRBV7-2 and TRBJ2-7, with 7 bases lining up with TRBD1. CDR1 is SGHTA, CDR2 FQGNSA, per germline. The CDR3 is 13 residues long. The CDR3 sequence is CATQRQGRYEQYF. CDR3 nucleotides: TGTGCTACCCAGAGACAGGGTCGATACGAGCAGTACTTC.

Turning to this clonotype: The germline gene is not matched at one end of the junction; a read error may be the cause. V and J are TRBV27 and TRBJ2-5, with D perhaps TRBD2 (6 bases). CDR1 is MNHEY and CDR2 is SMNVEV in the germline V gene (reference sequence). This CDR3 comprises 15 residues. CDR3 amino acids: CASSLFGGTQETQYF. CDR3 coding DNA: TGTGCCAGCAGCTTATTTGGCGGGACCCAAGAGACCCAGTACTTC.

At least ten counts were recorded for this clonotype. The CDR3 is CASSYTGMGTYNSPLHF. For the CDR3, the DNA is TGTGCCAGCAGTTACACAGGGATGGGAACCTATAATTCACCCCTCCACTTT. This chain uses TRBV6-5 with TRBJ1-6; a weak D match, TRBD1 (6 bases). Germline loops: CDR1 MNHEY, CDR2 SVGAGI. This CDR3 has 17 residues. Trimming pared 2 bases from V and 2 bases from J, leaving 13 bases between.

This clonotype was recorded at least ten times. The rearrangement uses TRBV20-1 and TRBJ2-3; TRBD2 matches 7 bases. This CDR3 is built from 17 residues. Unmatched junction bases numbered 15, after V lost 3 bases and J lost 3 bases. The germline V gene has CDR1 DFQATT and CDR2 SNEGSKA (reference sequence). The CDR3 region is CSASPYFGAGETDTQYF. CDR3 sequence (DNA): TGCAGTGCTAGTCCCTACTTTGGCGCGGGGGAGACAGATACGCAGTATTTT.

At least ten counts were recorded for this clonotype. This chain connects TRBV6-2 or TRBV6-3 to TRBJ1-1; perhaps TRBD1 as D (5 bases). This CDR3 is built from 16 residues. The ends were cut back, 0 bases at V and 1 base at J, with 12 bases in the middle. The V gene's germline CDR1 is MNHEY and CDR2 SVGEGT. CDR3 loop: CASSYSQVEGNTEAFF. The CDR3 region has the DNA TGTGCCAGCAGTTACTCACAGGTGGAGGGGAACACTGAAGCTTTCTTT.

This clonotype showed up many times. The chain combines TRBV20-1 with TRBJ1-4; D unclear. CDR3 length: 12 amino acids. The V end lost 1 base, the J end lost 8 bases, and 8 bases lay between the germline ends. CDR1 is DFQATT, CDR2 SNEGSKA, per germline (reference sequence). This chain's CDR3 is CSARGLGEKLFF. In DNA, the CDR3 is TGCAGTGCTAGAGGATTAGGGGAAAAACTGTTTTTT.

This clonotype was seen many times. The gene calls are TRBV7-9 and TRBJ1-2; D uncertain. V was pared by 6 bases and J by 0 bases, with 20 bases between. Per the germline V gene, CDR1 is SEHNR and CDR2 is FQNEAQ (reference sequence). This CDR3 comprises 17 residues. The DNA of the CDR3 is TGTGCCAGCAGTTCCCCAGCCCAAGTAGCTACTAACTATGGCTACACCTTC. This gives the protein CASSSPAQVATNYGYTF.

This clonotype was seen ten or more times. This rearrangement joins TRBV20-1 to TRBJ2-1; 11 nucleotides agree with TRBD2. Germline V gene lookup returns CDR1 DFQATT and CDR2 SNEGSKA (reference sequence). The CDR3 length is 17 residues. After removal of 0 bases from V and 8 bases from J, the junction contained 12 bases not matched to a gene. DNA of the CDR3: TGCAGTGCTAGAGAAAGGGATGGGACTAGCGGAATAGATGAGCAGTTCTTC. Its translation: CSARERDGTSGIDEQFF.

In its sample, this clonotype was seen many times. V gene TRBV14 combines with J gene TRBJ2-1; tentative D call: TRBD2 (5 bases). The CDR3 is 13 amino acids. Trimming took off 2 bases at V and 5 bases at J, with 7 bases between the two ends. Germline V gene lookup returns CDR1 SGHDN and CDR2 FVKESK. The CDR3 sequence: CASSQFGNNEQFF. The CDR3, as DNA: TGTGCCAGCAGCCAATTCGGGAACAATGAGCAGTTCTTC.

In this sample, this clonotype turned up many times. The chain has TRBV19 and TRBJ2-2; a possible D gene is TRBD2 (5 bases). The germline CDR1 and CDR2 sequences are LNHDA and SQIVND (reference sequence). The CDR3 is made up of 16 amino acids. Trimming removed 7 bases at V and 0 bases at J, with 15 bases between. CDR3 sequence reads: CASTSRAGANTGELFF. CDR3 nucleotide sequence: TGTGCCAGTACTTCCCGGGCGGGTGCGAACACCGGGGAGCTGTTTTTT.

This rearrangement joins TRBV7-8 to TRBJ2-3; 7 nucleotides agree with TRBD2. Germline V CDR1 and CDR2: SGHVS, FQNEAQ. The CDR3 has 14 residues. With 2 bases clipped from V and 4 bases from J, the junction kept 3 bases outside the gene matches. The chain's CDR3 is CASSLMGGADTQYF. DNA of the CDR3: TGTGCCAGCAGCTTAATGGGGGGGGCAGATACGCAGTATTTT.

This clonotype was observed many times. This chain links TRBV18 with TRBJ2-3; D gene unclear. The CDR3 consists of 14 residues. Between the trimmed V and J ends, which lost 3 bases and 0 bases, there was a span of 7 bases. Per the germline V gene, CDR1 is KGHSH and CDR2 is LQKENI. CDR3: CASSPQRSTDTQYF. The CDR3 DNA is TGTGCCAGCTCACCCCAACGGAGCACAGATACGCAGTATTTT.

The rearrangement links TRBV28 to TRBJ1-4; D ambiguous. Trimming pared 4 bases from V and 7 bases from J, leaving 1 base between. The CDR3 totals 10 residues. The germline V gene encodes CDR1 MDHEN and CDR2 SYDVKM. Here the CDR3 DNA reads TGTGCCAGCAGTTCTGAAAAACTGTTTTTT. The encoded protein is CASSSEKLFF.

On this clonotype itself: A read error may be the cause here, since a much bigger clone is one base away. This chain connects TRBV4-2 to TRBJ2-2; tentatively, D is TRBD2 (5 bases). Germline values: CDR1 LGHNA, CDR2 YNFKEQ. The CDR3 is 16 residues long. CDR3: CVSSQDLGANTGELFF. DNA of the CDR3: TGTGTCAGCAGCCAAGACTTGGGAGCTAACACCGGGGAGCTGTTTTTT.

This clonotype turned up a few times. This rearrangement joins TRBV6-2 or TRBV6-3 to TRBJ2-2; D is possibly TRBD1 (6 bases). The length of the CDR3 is 13 residues. With 8 bases removed from V and 3 bases from J, the gap between germline ends came to 10 bases. CDR1 is MNHEY and CDR2 is SVGEGT in the germline V gene. DNA for the CDR3: TGTGCCAGCCAGGCAGGGGACACCGGGGAGCTGTTTTTT. Its protein product is CASQAGDTGELFF.

The chain links TRBV12-3 or TRBV12-4 to TRBJ2-5; no definite D call. The germline V and J ends were trimmed by 2 bases and 4 bases, with 2 bases remaining between them. The CDR3 spans 11 residues. The CDR3 bases are TGTGCCAGCAGTTTAACAGAGACCCAGTACTTC. As protein: CASSLTETQYF.

This clonotype was picked up many times. A read error may account for a junction end that differs from germline. The chain is built from TRBV7-7 and TRBJ2-5; 7 bases agree with TRBD2. CDR1 is SSHAT, CDR2 FNYEAQ, per germline (reference sequence). The CDR3 sequence is 13 residues long. The CDR3: CASSFGEGETQYF. CDR3 bases: TGTGCTAGCAGCTTTGGGGAGGGAGAGACCCAGTACTTC.

This clonotype was observed many times. The chain recombines TRBV9 with TRBJ2-3; TRBD2 agrees at 8 bases. Germline V gene lookup returns CDR1 SGDLS and CDR2 YYNGEE. The CDR3 spans 15 residues. V shed 4 bases and J 2 bases; nucleotides not matched to a gene: 6. The CDR3 sequence is CASSKRGPYTDTQYF. The DNA of the CDR3 is TGTGCCAGCAGCAAGCGGGGGCCTTACACAGATACGCAGTATTTT.

In its sample, this clonotype was seen many times. J is TRBJ1-6 and V is TRBV7-9; TRBD1 is a possible D gene (5 bases). The V end lost 2 bases, the J end lost 7 bases, and 9 bases lay between the germline ends. CDR1 is SEHNR and CDR2 is FQNEAQ in the germline V gene (reference sequence). The CDR3 loop spans 14 amino acids. CDR3 residues: CASSLQGENSPLHF. In DNA form, the CDR3 reads TGTGCCAGCAGCTTACAAGGGGAGAATTCACCCCTCCACTTT.

There are many counts of this clonotype. The chain carries TRBV4-1 and TRBJ2-2; 8 bases match TRBD2. This CDR3 contains 17 residues. Germline CDR1 is MGHRA and CDR2 is YSYEKL. J was trimmed by 7 bases and V by 0 bases; bases with no gene match: 10. CDR3 bases: TGCGCCAGCAGCCAAGATGAAGCGGGGGCTAAGTACGGGGAGCTGTTTTTT. The encoded protein is CASSQDEAGAKYGELFF.